The rows below give T cell receptor beta chains drawn from one sample of a study of chemoradiotherapy in HPV16-positive cancers. The repertoire was sequenced with immunoSEQ multiplex PCR; TCRdb's copy has only in-frame clones and lacks some. The table has roughly 19,000 clones, about four fifths seen once. The sample in question was blood, obtained from a patient who underwent chemoradiotherapy. These receptors were obtained from a human donor with HPV-associated anogenital cancer. Both conserved end residues are part of each CDR3. D genes are given only for firm matches. Clone size is shown for a subset of rows, as once, few, many or a class of expanded clone.

NA	NA	TRBJ2-5	TRBV5-1	TGCGCCAGCAGCTTGGTCCAGGTCCAAGAGACCCAGTACTTC	CASSLVQVQETQYF
TRBD2	NA	TRBJ2-7	TRBV4-2	TGTGCCAGCAGCCAACCCCCCGGGACTACCGTATCCTACGAGCAGTACTTC	CASSQPPGTTVSYEQYF
NA	NA	TRBJ1-1	TRBV4-2	TGTGCCAGCAGCCAAGGACTAACGGGACATGAGGAAGCTTTCTTT	CASSQGLTGHEEAFF
NA	once	TRBJ2-5	TRBV11-2	TGTGCCAGCAGCTTATCAGATCAAGAGACCCAGTACTTC	CASSLSDQETQYF
NA	NA	TRBJ2-7	TRBV2	TGTGCCAGCAGTGAAGAGTTGCGGCCCTCCTACGAGCAGTACTTC	CASSEELRPSYEQYF
NA	few	TRBJ2-7	TRBV2	TGTGCCAGCAGTGAAGGGGGGTATCAGTACTTC	CASSEGGYQYF
TRBD1	NA	TRBJ1-1	TRBV11-2	TGTGCCAGCAGCTTAAGGGGGACAGAGGTCACTGAAGCTTTCTTT	CASSLRGTEVTEAFF
NA	NA	TRBJ1-4	TRBV7-2	TGTGCCAGCAGCTTACGGGGGCGCGAGGAAAAACTGTTTTTT	CASSLRGREEKLFF
NA	NA	TRBJ1-4	TRBV6-5	TGTGCCAGCAGTTACAGTGCAACTAATGAAAAACTGTTTTTT	CASSYSATNEKLFF
TRBD1	once	TRBJ2-3	TRBV27	TGTGCCAGCAGAAACAGGGGTACCACAGATACGCAGTATTTT	CASRNRGTTDTQYF
TRBD2	NA	TRBJ2-7	TRBV5-1	TGCGCCAGCAGGACTAGCGGGGGGTCCAACTACGAGCAGTACTTC	CASRTSGGSNYEQYF
TRBD1	NA	TRBJ1-2	TRBV5-6	TGTGCCAGCAGCGTCCTAATCAGGGGGCCCAACTATGGCTACACCTTC	CASSVLIRGPNYGYTF
NA	once	TRBJ2-7	TRBV18	TGTGCCAGCTCACCACCGGGTGGGGGGGCGAATTCCTACGAGCAGTACTTC	CASSPPGGGANSYEQYF
TRBD1	NA	TRBJ2-7	TRBV7-2	TGTGCCAGCAGCAGAGGGACAGGGATCTCCTACGAGCAGTACTTC	CASSRGTGISYEQYF
NA	NA	TRBJ2-4	TRBV5-6	TGTGCCAGCAGCTTTCTTAGCATTCAGTACTTC	CASSFLSIQYF
NA	NA	TRBJ1-2	TRBV2	TGTGCCAGCAGTGAAAAGGGCTATGGCTACACCTTC	CASSEKGYGYTF
NA	NA	TRBJ2-3	TRBV10-3	TGTGCCATCAGTGCCTTAAACGGGGACACAGATACGCAGTATTTT	CAISALNGDTDTQYF
TRBD1	NA	TRBJ1-1	TRBV27	TGTGCCAGCAATCCACAGGGGGCCACTGAAGCTTTCTTT	CASNPQGATEAFF
NA	NA	TRBJ2-3	TRBV5-1	TGCGCCAGCAGCCCGGCCCAGAGCACAGATACGCAGTATTTT	CASSPAQSTDTQYF
TRBD2	NA	TRBJ2-5	TRBV5-1	TGCGCCAGCAGCTTGGGACTAGCGAACCCGGAGACCCAGTACTTC	CASSLGLANPETQYF
NA	few	TRBJ2-2	TRBV7-3	TGTGCCAGCAGCCAGACGGGGGGCCAGGTGACCGGGGAGCTGTTTTTT	CASSQTGGQVTGELFF
NA	once	TRBJ2-3	TRBV18	TGTGCCAGCTCACAAGGCAGAGAGCAACTCACAGATACGCAGTATTTT	CASSQGREQLTDTQYF
NA	NA	TRBJ1-3	TRBV5-1	TGCGCCAGCCGACCAGGGGCTGGAAACACCATATATTTT	CASRPGAGNTIYF
NA	NA	TRBJ2-7	TRBV7-9	TGTGCCAGCAGCTTATCTGATCTGAGGGGGGGCGAGCAGTACTTC	CASSLSDLRGGEQYF
NA	NA	TRBJ1-1	TRBV19	TGTGCCAGTAGTATGAGCAGAATGAACACTGAAGCTTTCTTT	CASSMSRMNTEAFF
NA	NA	TRBJ1-2	TRBV13	TGTGCCAGCAGCTTAGCGACCAGGAGGGTGCCTGGCTACACCTTC	CASSLATRRVPGYTF
NA	NA	TRBJ2-5	TRBV4-1	TGCGCCAGCAGCCAAGATCCCGGGGAAGAGACCCAGTACTTC	CASSQDPGEETQYF
NA	NA	TRBJ1-1	TRBV5-6	TGTGCCAGCAGCTCCGGACAGAGCGACACTGAAGCTTTCTTT	CASSSGQSDTEAFF
TRBD2	NA	TRBJ2-1	TRBV4-2	TGTGCCAGCAGCCCTGACGGGGGGGCCAGCTCCTACAATGAGCAGTTCTTC	CASSPDGGASSYNEQFF
TRBD1	NA	TRBJ1-2	TRBV6-1	TGTGCCGGTGGACAGGGGTCTAACTATGGCTACACCTTC	CAGGQGSNYGYTF
NA	NA	TRBJ1-2	TRBV27	TGTGCCAGCAGTTTATCGGGAGGGGGGCGCGTTGGTGACTATGGCTACACCTTC	CASSLSGGGRVGDYGYTF
TRBD1	NA	TRBJ1-2	TRBV19	TGTGCCAGTAGTATATTAGCAGGGGGCTATGGCTACACCTTC	CASSILAGGYGYTF
NA	once	TRBJ2-7	TRBV7-2	TGTGCCAGCAGCCCCCGGACGGCCGGATCGTCGCAGCAGTACTTC	CASSPRTAGSSQQYF
NA	few	TRBJ1-2	TRBV19	TGTGCCAGTAGTATTGTTGGGGCAGCTAACTATGGCTACACCTTC	CASSIVGAANYGYTF
TRBD1	NA	TRBJ1-6	TRBV11-2	TGTGCCAGCAGCGCAGGGGGCGGTTCACCCCTCCACTTT	CASSAGGGSPLHF
NA	NA	TRBJ2-5	TRBV5-4	TGTGCCAGCAGCTTTACGGGGGGCTGGGGGGAGACCCAGTACTTC	CASSFTGGWGETQYF
NA	NA	TRBJ2-6	TRBV7-8	TGTGCCAGCGGGGACTCTGGGGCCAACGTCCTGACTTTC	CASGDSGANVLTF
NA	NA	TRBJ1-2	TRBV19	TGTGCCAGTAGCCAGTATGGCTACACCTTC	CASSQYGYTF
TRBD2	NA	TRBJ2-3	TRBV5-6	TGTGCCAGCAGCTTGAGGGCTAGCGGGGGGCTCACAGATACGCAGTATTTT	CASSLRASGGLTDTQYF
TRBD1	few	TRBJ1-2	TRBV5-1	TGCGCCAGCAGCTCACGGACAGGGGGCTTCGATGGCTACACCTTC	CASSSRTGGFDGYTF
TRBD2	NA	TRBJ2-1	TRBV7-9	TGTGCCGCCGGATCTAGCGGGGGAAACAATGAGCAGTTCTTC	CAAGSSGGNNEQFF
TRBD1	NA	TRBJ1-5	TRBV5-1	TGCGCCAGCAGCGACAGGGGCGATAGCAATCAGCCCCAGCATTTT	CASSDRGDSNQPQHF
NA	NA	TRBJ2-3	TRBV18	TGTGCCAGCTCACAGGACTATCTCTCCACAGATACGCAGTATTTT	CASSQDYLSTDTQYF
NA	NA	TRBJ2-5	TRBV4-1	TGCGCCAGCAGCCAAGATGGTGCAGGCCCGCCACCAGAGACCCAGTACTTC	CASSQDGAGPPPETQYF
NA	NA	TRBJ1-4	TRBV5-1	TGCGCCAGCAGCTTGGGGGGCATATTTGCAACTAATGAAAAACTGTTTTTT	CASSLGGIFATNEKLFF
NA	NA	TRBJ1-1	TRBV6-6	TGTGCCAGCAGTTACTTTGGGGGTAGCACTGAAGCTTTCTTT	CASSYFGGSTEAFF
NA	NA	TRBJ2-3	TRBV5-1	TGCGCCAGCAAAGGGACTCCAGATACGCAGTATTTT	CASKGTPDTQYF
NA	NA	TRBJ2-1	TRBV18	TGTGCCAGCTCACCACAGGGCTCCAATGAGCAGTTCTTC	CASSPQGSNEQFF
NA	few	TRBJ2-7	TRBV5-1	TGCGCCAGCAGCGTCTACCCCGGGGAGGGGGAACGCGAGCAGTACTTC	CASSVYPGEGEREQYF
NA	NA	TRBJ1-2	TRBV5-4	TGTGCCAGCAGCTTGGGAGGGAATACGGATGGCTACACCTTC	CASSLGGNTDGYTF
NA	NA	TRBJ1-4	TRBV14	TGTGCCAGCAGCCAAGTTCCTCCCGCCCTCAGGGGAGGTCCGGGGGAAAAACTGTTTTTT	CASSQVPPALRGGPGEKLFF
TRBD2	NA	TRBJ2-5	TRBV9	TGTGCCAGCAGCATTGGGACTAGCGGGGCCACAGAGACCCAGTACTTC	CASSIGTSGATETQYF
TRBD2	NA	TRBJ2-1	TRBV9	TGTGCCAGCAGCGCTCCATCCAGCGGGGGGCTCCCACAGTTCTTC	CASSAPSSGGLPQFF
NA	NA	TRBJ1-2	TRBV6-5	TGTGCCAGCAGAAGGACAGCCCTAAACTATGGCTACACCTTC	CASRRTALNYGYTF